Below are 7 T cell receptor beta chains sequenced from a single sample in a study of cytomegalovirus exposure and HLA in healthy donors. It was with 60 Vbeta and 13 Jbeta primers that the PCR ran. Sequencing was performed with immunoSEQ multiplex PCR; in TCRdb, only in-frame clones are kept and a portion is missing. The sample contains about 190,000 clones, under 80% of which appear only once. The sequencing sample was made of PBMCs. These TCRs come from a man aged 25-45 years in good health and CMV-seropositive.

This chain joins TRBV7-3 and TRBJ2-2; 10 bases are shared with TRBD1. The junction had 5 bases not matched to a gene; V was cut back by 5 bases and J by 8 bases. CDR3 length equals 14 residues. The germline CDR1 and CDR2 sequences are SGHTA and FQGTGA. The CDR3, as DNA: TGTGCCAGCAGCCCCGGGACAGGGGCGGGGGAGCTGTTTTTT. Translation: CASSPGTGAGELFF.

In nucleotides, the CDR3 is TGTGCCAGCACCCCTTTTGGGGCGGGAGATAAGGGCTACACCTTC. Its translation: CASTPFGAGDKGYTF. The genes are TRBV6-5 and TRBJ1-2; D perhaps matches TRBD1 (5 bases). This CDR3 is 15 amino acids long. V was pared by 7 bases and J by 8 bases, with 23 bases between. The germline V gene encodes CDR1 MNHEY and CDR2 SVGAGI.

The rearrangement uses TRBV4-2 and TRBJ1-2; D call uncertain. V gave up 4 bases and J gave up 8 bases, with 17 bases separating them. This CDR3 is 14 amino acids long. Germline assignment: CDR1 LGHNA and CDR2 YNFKEQ. The CDR3 loop is CASSPPSAAQGYTF. Written as DNA, the CDR3 is TGTGCCAGCAGCCCTCCGTCGGCGGCTCAGGGCTACACCTTC.

This clone was picked up a small number of times. The chain uses TRBV10-3 and TRBJ2-7; D gene uncertain. In germline, CDR1 is ENHRY, CDR2 SYGVKD. Trimming shortened V by 6 bases and J by 2 bases, and 17 bases separated the two germline ends. The CDR3 sequence is 15 residues long. CDR3 nucleotides: TGTGCCATCAGCACGACCCCCGGCGGCACCTACGAGCAGTACTTC. Its protein is CAISTTPGGTYEQYF.

The CDR3 loop is CSVEDDSLTQYF. In nucleotides, the CDR3 is TGCAGCGTTGAAGATGACAGTTTGACCCAGTACTTC. The chain carries TRBV29-1 and TRBJ2-5; D perhaps matches TRBD1 (5 bases). The CDR3 is 12 residues long. Germline values: CDR1 SQVTM, CDR2 ANQGSEA. V lost 0 bases to trimming and J lost 7 bases, with 9 bases between them.

This sequence joins TRBV6-1 and TRBJ1-4; 7 bases line up with TRBD1. The CDR3 has 15 amino acids. Germline assignment: CDR1 MNHNS and CDR2 SASEGT. Losses at the gene ends were 8 bases for V and 4 bases for J; bases not matched to a gene: 10. For the CDR3, the DNA is TGTGCCAGCGGAAAGGGACAGAGCTTTAATGAAAAACTGTTTTTT. Translated: CASGKGQSFNEKLFF.

Only a few counts were recorded for this clone. This chain uses TRBV19 with TRBJ1-3; D uncertain. Germline loops: CDR1 LNHDA, CDR2 SQIVND (reference sequence). V was shortened by 3 bases and J by 0 bases, with 15 bases between the two germline ends. The CDR3 has 17 amino acids. CDR3 in DNA: TGTGCCAGTAGTATCGCCGGACTTCTTAGCTCTGGAAACACCATATATTTT. This encodes CASSIAGLLSSGNTIYF.